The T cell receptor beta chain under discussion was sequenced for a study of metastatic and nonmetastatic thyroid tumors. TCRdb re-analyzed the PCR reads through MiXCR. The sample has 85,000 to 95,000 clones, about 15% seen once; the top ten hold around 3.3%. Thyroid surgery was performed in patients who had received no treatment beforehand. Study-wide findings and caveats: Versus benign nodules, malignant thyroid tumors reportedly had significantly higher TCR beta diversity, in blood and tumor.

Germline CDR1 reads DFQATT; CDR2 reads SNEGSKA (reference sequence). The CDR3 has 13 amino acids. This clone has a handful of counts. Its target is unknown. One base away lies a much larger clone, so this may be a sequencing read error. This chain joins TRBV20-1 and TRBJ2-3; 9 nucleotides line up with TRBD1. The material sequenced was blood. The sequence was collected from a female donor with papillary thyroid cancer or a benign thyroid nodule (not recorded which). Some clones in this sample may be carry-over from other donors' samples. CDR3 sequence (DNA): TGCAGTGCCCCTACAGGGGGCACATATACGCAGTATTTT. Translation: CSAPTGGTYTQYF.